The sequence of this T cell receptor (beta chain) was determined in a study of beta chain features in type 1 diabetes. In this sample, this clone turned up a few times. All of the isolated RNA was reverse transcribed, so expressed TCRB transcripts were sequenced. Sequenced by immunoSEQ multiplex PCR; TCRdb stores in-frame clones only, minus some. This table holds roughly 330,000 clones, around 10% found once. After removal of 5 bases from V and 2 bases from J, the junction contained 7 bases not matched to a gene. The CDR3 contains 15 residues. Germline V gene data show CDR1 as GTSNPN and CDR2 as SVGIG (reference sequence).

The chain couples TRBV30 to TRBJ2-5; 11 bases are shared with TRBD2. What was sequenced was naive CD4+ T cells from blood. The sequence was collected from a woman younger than 45 in good health. CDR3 amino acids: CAWGIAGGPQETQYF. The CDR3 region has the DNA TGTGCCTGGGGGATAGCGGGAGGGCCTCAAGAGACCCAGTACTTC. Based on the CDR3 plus reference TRBV30 and TRBJ2-5, the full variable domain is SQTIHQWPATLVQPVGSPLSLECTVEGTSNPNLYWYRQAAGRGLQLLFYSVGIGQISSEVPQNLSASRPQDRQFILSSKKLLLSDSGFYLCAWGIAGGPQETQYFGPGTRLLVL.